The next 12 T cell receptor beta chains were all read from a single sample in a study of shared clonotypes between healthy human individuals. Positively selected for CCR7, the CD45RO-negative cells used as naive CD8 cells excluded terminally differentiated effector memory CD45RA+ cells. The assay was immunoSEQ multiplex PCR, and TCRdb's table has in-frame clones only and misses some. The sample includes fewer than 850,000 clones, about 96% of them seen just once. Source material: naive CD8+ T cells sorted from blood. The receptor set was obtained from a man aged 25-45 years in good health.

This clone was recorded only once. The V and J genes are TRBV7-9 and TRBJ1-3, with D unresolved. Trimming stripped 7 bases from V and 0 bases from J, with 7 bases between. In germline, CDR1 is SEHNR, CDR2 FQNEAQ (reference sequence). This CDR3 contains 13 residues. DNA for the CDR3: TGTGCCAGCACGGCATACTCTGGAAACACCATATATTTT. Amino acid sequence: CASTAYSGNTIYF.

This chain joins TRBV28 and TRBJ2-1; possible D gene TRBD2, 5 bases. The CDR3 contains 14 residues. Looked up from germline, CDR1 is MDHEN and CDR2 is SYDVKM. The V gene lost 2 bases and the J gene lost 7 bases, with 12 bases spanning the gap. The CDR3 loop reads CASSLRRTQNEQFF. In DNA, the CDR3 is TGTGCCAGCAGTTTACGGAGGACCCAAAATGAGCAGTTCTTC. The full variable domain, completed using reference TRBV28 and TRBJ2-1, is DVKVTQSSRYLVKRTGEKVFLECVQDMDHENMFWYRQDPGLGLRLIYFSYDVKMKEKGDIPEGYSVSREKKERFSLILESASTNQTSMYLCASSLRRTQNEQFFGPGTRLTVL.

The V call is TRBV15, the J call TRBJ2-5; D unclear. V lost 5 bases to trimming and J lost 1 base, with 17 bases between them. Germline loops: CDR1 LNHNV, CDR2 YYDKDF (reference sequence). The CDR3 has 16 amino acids. The CDR3 sequence is CATSLGQLSVQETQYF. The CDR3 DNA follows: TGTGCCACCAGCTTGGGCCAACTGTCGGTCCAAGAGACCCAGTACTTC.

The count of this clone is one. This chain links TRBV9 with TRBJ2-1; TRBD2 aligns across 10 bases. V lost 0 bases and J lost 4; bases outside the gene matches: 4. CDR3 length equals 16 residues. Germline CDR1 reads SGDLS; CDR2 reads YYNGEE. The CDR3 protein is CASSVGAGGMYNEQFF. CDR3 nucleotides: TGTGCCAGCAGCGTAGGAGCGGGAGGGATGTACAATGAGCAGTTCTTC.

This clone was seen just once. The chain links TRBV2 to TRBJ2-3; D is ambiguous. Germline values: CDR1 SNHLY, CDR2 FYNNEI. V lost 4 bases and J 3 bases, leaving 5 bases between the germline ends. The CDR3 runs to 12 residues. The CDR3 DNA reads TGTGCCAGCAGTGTAGAGACAGATACGCAGTATTTT. It codes for CASSVETDTQYF.

The V and J genes are TRBV7-2 and TRBJ2-1; D assignment may be TRBD1 or TRBD2 (5 bases each). Germline V gene data show CDR1 as SGHTA and CDR2 as FQGNSA. Trimming took 4 bases from V and 3 from J, leaving 10 bases between them. The CDR3 extends over 14 amino acids. For the CDR3, the DNA is TGTGCCAGCAGCTGGGGACCAGACTACAATGAGCAGTTCTTC. As protein: CASSWGPDYNEQFF. Full variable domain (missing parts from reference TRBV7-2 and TRBJ2-1): GAGVSQSPSNKVTEKGKDVELRCDPISGHTALYWYRQSLGQGLEFLIYFQGNSAPDKSGLPSDRFSAERTGGSVSTLTIQRTQQEDSAVYLCASSWGPDYNEQFFGPGTRLTVL.

The J gene is TRBJ1-1, the V gene TRBV5-1; 8 nucleotides line up with TRBD1. This CDR3 is built from 17 residues. V shed 5 bases, J shed 0 bases, and the junction held 12 bases outside the gene matches. The germline CDR1 and CDR2 sequences are SGHRS and YFSETQ. The CDR3 nucleotides read TGCGCCAGCAGTCCTCGTAGGGCAGGGGGCATGAACACTGAAGCTTTCTTT. As protein: CASSPRRAGGMNTEAFF.

The chain joins TRBV6-6 to TRBJ2-5; the match to TRBD1 covers 11 bases. The CDR3 is 15 amino acids. The ends lost 6 bases at V and 5 bases at J; junction bases unmatched: 8. The germline V gene has CDR1 MNHNY and CDR2 SVGAGI (reference sequence). As DNA, the CDR3 is TGTGCCAGCAGCGAAACCGGGACAGGGGGGGAGACCCAGTACTTC. Protein sequence: CASSETGTGGETQYF.

The chain links TRBV28 to TRBJ1-1, with 7 nucleotides matching TRBD1. Germline CDR1 reads MDHEN; CDR2 reads SYDVKM. With V trimmed by 6 bases and J by 3 bases, 13 bases remained unmatched. This CDR3 is 16 amino acids long. CDR3 sequence (DNA): TGTGCCAGCAGCCCCCAGGTTAGGGGGCGAGACACTGAAGCTTTCTTT. Its translation is CASSPQVRGRDTEAFF.

V usage is TRBV7-8 and J usage is TRBJ2-7; D gene unclear. The germline V gene has CDR1 SGHVS and CDR2 FQNEAQ. V was pared by 7 bases and J by 4 bases, with 17 bases between. The length of the CDR3 is 14 residues. The CDR3 here is CASTGISGEYEQYF. Here the CDR3 DNA reads TGTGCCAGCACCGGTATCTCCGGCGAGTACGAGCAGTACTTC.

The chain carries TRBV9 and TRBJ1-1; tentatively, D is TRBD1 (5 bases). The CDR3 covers 15 residues. The V gene lost 2 bases and the J gene lost 7 bases, with 18 bases spanning the gap. Germline CDR1 SGDLS, CDR2 YYNGEE. DNA for the CDR3: TGTGCCAGCAGCGTGGGCGGGGGACCCCGAGATGAAGCTTTCTTT. Amino acids: CASSVGGGPRDEAFF.

This chain links TRBV5-6 with TRBJ2-1; no definite D call. Trimming removed 7 bases at V and 0 bases at J, with 11 bases between. The CDR3 runs 14 residues. The germline V gene has CDR1 SGHDT and CDR2 YYEEEE. The CDR3, as DNA: TGTGCCAGCGCCATGATAAGCTCCTACAATGAGCAGTTCTTC. As protein: CASAMISSYNEQFF.